This entry lists 10 T cell receptor beta chains sequenced from one sample in a study of breast tumors, draining lymph nodes, adjacent tissues. One entry per CDR3 protein results from TCRdb running MiXCR on the multiplex PCR reads. The table shows approximately 130,000 distinct CDR3 sequences, with approximately 21% occurring only once. The lymph nodes were axillary draining lymph nodes from breast cancer patients. The sequencing sample was made of axillary lymph node tissue. The receptors shown here come from a female donor with breast cancer. Some clones in this sample may be carry-over from other donors' samples.

This clonotype showed up many times. This chain joins TRBV11-2 and TRBJ2-5; D might be TRBD1 (6 bases). Germline CDR1 SGHAT, CDR2 FQNNGV. The CDR3 covers 15 residues. With 4 bases removed from V and 2 bases from J, the gap between germline ends came to 14 bases. The CDR3 here is CASSSPQTGQETQYF. The CDR3 region has the DNA TGTGCCAGCAGCTCGCCCCAGACAGGTCAAGAGACCCAGTACTTC.

This clonotype has at least ten counts. The chain uses TRBV4-1 and TRBJ2-3; D call uncertain. CDR1 is MGHRA, CDR2 YSYEKL, per germline. V lost 1 base and J lost 6, with 11 bases in between. This CDR3 is built from 14 residues. The CDR3 here is CASSQGPLGDTQYF. The CDR3 bases are TGCGCCAGCAGCCAAGGCCCCCTGGGTGATACGCAGTATTTT.

This clonotype was found a few times. The chain recombines TRBV30 with TRBJ2-4; no firm D call. V was cut by 2 bases and J by 8 bases, with 13 bases left in between. CDR1 GTSNPN and CDR2 SVGIG come from the germline V gene (reference sequence). This CDR3 is built from 13 residues. The CDR3 nucleotides are TGTGCCTGGAGTAACGAGAATCGGGACATTCAGTACTTC. Its translation is CAWSNENRDIQYF.

The table lists this clonotype with many counts. The V call is TRBV18, the J call TRBJ2-3; TRBD1 aligns across 7 bases. V was pared by 6 bases and J by 4 bases, with 10 bases of the junction left unmatched. The CDR3 runs to 15 residues. Per the germline V gene, CDR1 is KGHSH and CDR2 is LQKENI. In nucleotides, the CDR3 is TGTGCCAGCTCCCAAACTTGGACAGGAGCAGATACGCAGTATTTT. This codes for CASSQTWTGADTQYF. The whole variable domain, filled in from reference TRBV18 and TRBJ2-3, reads NAGVMQNPRHLVRRRGQEARLRCSPMKGHSHVYWYRQLPEEGLKFMVYLQKENIIDESGMPKERFSAEFPKEGPSILRIQQVVRGDSAAYFCASSQTWTGADTQYFGPGTRLTVL.

The chain combines TRBV6-5 with TRBJ2-7; D is possibly TRBD1 or TRBD2 (5 bases each). The ends were cut back, 7 bases at V and 6 bases at J, with 16 bases in the middle. Germline loops: CDR1 MNHEY, CDR2 SVGAGI. This CDR3 has 13 residues. This CDR3 is CASNRWGTCEQYF. The CDR3 nucleotides are TGTGCCAGCAATCGCTGGGGGACCTGCGAGCAGTACTTC.

The chain couples TRBV18 to TRBJ1-4; tentative D call: TRBD1 (6 bases). This CDR3 region has 15 residues. V lost 2 bases, J lost 8 bases, and 15 bases lay in between. Germline V gene sequence: CDR1 KGHSH, CDR2 LQKENI. The CDR3 protein is CASSPYRVEGEKLFF. The CDR3 DNA reads as TGTGCCAGCTCACCATACAGGGTTGAAGGAGAAAAACTGTTTTTT.

With respect to this clonotype: This may be a read error, as it is one base from a much larger clone. Since the CDR3 does not end with the conserved phenylalanine or tryptophan, this likely comes from a read error. This sequence joins TRBV6-6 and TRBJ2-6; D remains ambiguous. This CDR3 is built from 12 residues. Germline V CDR1 and CDR2: MNHNY, SVGAGI (reference sequence). V was cut by 6 bases and J by 3 bases, with 3 bases left in between. CDR3 bases: TGTGCCAGCAGCTTTGGGGCCAACGTCCTGACTTCC. It yields the protein CASSFGANVLTS.

This clonotype was picked up a small number of times. J is TRBJ2-1 and V is TRBV28, with TRBD2 matching over 9 bases. V trimming: 6 bases; J trimming: 7 bases; junction bases outside the gene matches: 13. Germline CDR1 reads MDHEN; CDR2 reads SYDVKM. CDR3 size: 16 residues. The CDR3: CASSRLAGGRGNEQFF. CDR3 bases: TGTGCCAGCAGCCGTCTGGCGGGAGGGCGCGGGAATGAGCAGTTCTTC.

This clonotype was picked up many times. V gene TRBV6-1 combines with J gene TRBJ2-7, with 8 bases identical to TRBD1. This CDR3 has 12 amino acids. Germline assignment: CDR1 MNHNS and CDR2 SASEGT. The V gene end was trimmed by 5 bases and the J gene end by 12 bases; junction bases not matched to a gene: 9. The CDR3 coding sequence is TGTGCCAGCAGTACCGGGACAGGCCCTTTGTACTTC. Amino acid sequence: CASSTGTGPLYF.

This clonotype was detected many times. The chain carries TRBV30 and TRBJ2-1, with 14 bases aligning to TRBD2. The CDR3 runs 12 residues. The germline V gene has CDR1 GTSNPN and CDR2 SVGIG (reference sequence). Unmatched junction bases numbered 3, after V lost 5 bases and J lost 12 bases. The CDR3 sequence is CAWGTSGSGQFF. Here the CDR3 DNA reads TGTGCCTGGGGGACTAGCGGGAGTGGGCAGTTCTTC.